Each of the 27 T cell receptor beta chains below was sequenced from the same sample in a study of T-cell memory formation after mild COVID-19. From the 5' RACE reads, TCRdb called clonotypes with MiXCR, one entry per CDR3 protein. The sample has hundreds of thousands of distinct CDR3 sequences, 15% to 20% seen once. The specimen was PBMCs or a T cell subset sorted from them (not recorded which). Every receptor here comes from an adult woman who had mild COVID-19 (a few samples of this study predate the infection). Cell type and time point are not known.

CDR3 protein: CASSSHGQWTDTQYF. Here the CDR3 DNA reads TGTGCCAGCAGCTCCCACGGGCAGTGGACAGATACGCAGTATTTT. The chain is built from TRBV11-3 and TRBJ2-3; D is undetermined. V lost 4 bases and J lost 3, with 14 bases in between. This CDR3 is built from 15 residues. Germline CDR1 and CDR2: SGHNT and YENEEA.

This rearrangement joins TRBV7-9 to TRBJ2-1; the match to TRBD2 covers 7 bases. The CDR3 sequence is 16 residues long. Per germline, CDR1 SEHNR and CDR2 FQNEAQ (reference sequence). V lost 5 bases, J lost 6 bases, and 13 bases stayed unmatched. The CDR3 DNA is TGTGCCAGCAGCACAGGTGGGGGAGGGTCAGGCAATGAGCAGTTCTTC. Amino acids: CASSTGGGGSGNEQFF. Variable domain in full (rest from reference TRBV7-9 and TRBJ2-1): DTGVSQNPRHKITKRGQNVTFRCDPISEHNRLYWYRQTLGQGPEFLTYFQNEAQLEKSRLLSDRFSAERPKGSFSTLEIQRTEQGDSAMYLCASSTGGGGSGNEQFFGPGTRLTVL.

This chain joins TRBV6-2 or TRBV6-3 and TRBJ2-3; weak D call: TRBD2 (6 bases). Germline CDR1 MNHEY, CDR2 SVGEGT. The CDR3 runs 13 residues. Trimming removed 8 bases from V and 7 bases from J, with 16 bases in between. The CDR3 is CASWRAGLNTQYF. CDR3 bases: TGTGCCAGCTGGAGGGCAGGGCTAAATACGCAGTATTTT.

This clonotype was seen only a few times. The V gene is TRBV5-1, the J gene TRBJ2-3, with 10 bases aligning to TRBD2. This CDR3 is 15 amino acids long. CDR1 and CDR2 from the germline V gene are SGHRS and YFSETQ. J lost 4 bases, V lost 4 bases, and 6 bases had no gene match. The chain's CDR3 is CASSPPAGGADTQYF. CDR3 bases: TGCGCCAGCAGCCCCCCAGCGGGGGGGGCAGATACGCAGTATTTT.

This clonotype was seen repeatedly, ten times or more. This chain uses TRBV5-5 with TRBJ2-7; 7 nucleotides match TRBD2. Looked up from germline, CDR1 is SGHKS and CDR2 is YYEKEE (reference sequence). The CDR3 loop spans 17 amino acids. J gave up 0 bases and V 1 base, and 10 bases lay outside the gene matches. The CDR3 sequence: CASSLSALGGSSYEQYF. The DNA for the CDR3 is TGTGCCAGCAGCTTGTCCGCACTGGGAGGGAGCTCCTACGAGCAGTACTTC.

This clonotype has a handful of counts. The chain couples TRBV5-8 to TRBJ2-5, with 7 bases matching TRBD2. V shed 4 bases and J 2 bases; nucleotides not matched to a gene: 8. The CDR3 loop spans 15 amino acids. Per the germline V gene, CDR1 is SGHTS and CDR2 is YDEGEE. CDR3 bases: TGTGCCAGCAGCCGACTAGCTCTGGGGCAAGAGACCCAGTACTTC. Protein product: CASSRLALGQETQYF.

This clonotype was counted ten times or more. The rearrangement uses TRBV30 and TRBJ2-7, with 9 bases lining up with TRBD2. V was clipped by 4 bases and J by 6 bases; unmatched bases: 4. Germline-derived CDR1 and CDR2 are GTSNPN and SVGIG (reference sequence). CDR3 length: 12 amino acids. The CDR3 coding sequence is TGTGCCTGGACTAGCGGGAACGTCGAGCAGTACTTC. Translating gives CAWTSGNVEQYF.

V is TRBV27 and J is TRBJ2-6; D remains ambiguous. Trimming took off 4 bases at V and 2 bases at J, with 9 bases between the two ends. CDR1 is MNHEY and CDR2 is SMNVEV in the germline V gene (reference sequence). The CDR3 totals 15 residues. The chain's CDR3 is CASSSPTTGANVLTF. The CDR3 coding sequence is TGTGCCAGCAGTTCCCCCACTACTGGGGCCAACGTCCTGACTTTC.

V is TRBV9 and J is TRBJ1-4; D gene ambiguous. The V gene's germline CDR1 is SGDLS and CDR2 YYNGEE. CDR3 length: 13 residues. V dropped 2 bases and J dropped 6 bases, with 8 bases sitting between them. The CDR3 spells CASSVGGDEKLFF. CDR3 bases: TGTGCCAGCAGCGTTGGCGGGGATGAAAAACTGTTTTTT.

This clonotype has a handful of counts. The chain employs TRBV18 and TRBJ2-7, with 13 bases fitting TRBD2. This CDR3 region has 19 residues. With 2 bases clipped from V and 3 bases from J, the junction kept 13 bases outside the gene matches. Germline V gene data show CDR1 as KGHSH and CDR2 as LQKENI. CDR3 coding DNA: TGTGCCAGCTCACCATTTCGTCCTGGGACTAGCGGGACCCGCTACGAGCAGTACTTC. Translating it yields CASSPFRPGTSGTRYEQYF. The full variable domain, with the rest looked up from reference TRBV18 and TRBJ2-7, is NAGVMQNPRHLVRRRGQEARLRCSPMKGHSHVYWYRQLPEEGLKFMVYLQKENIIDESGMPKERFSAEFPKEGPSILRIQQVVRGDSAAYFCASSPFRPGTSGTRYEQYFGPGTRLTVT.

The rearrangement links TRBV2 to TRBJ1-1; D remains ambiguous. The CDR3 length is 13 residues. The germline V gene encodes CDR1 SNHLY and CDR2 FYNNEI. Trimming took off 2 bases at V and 7 bases at J, with 11 bases between the two ends. The CDR3 sequence is CASSELLAGEAFF. As DNA, the CDR3 is TGTGCCAGCAGTGAATTACTGGCGGGTGAAGCTTTCTTT.

The V and J genes are TRBV10-3 and TRBJ2-5; D is unresolved. CDR3 length: 13 amino acids. V shed 4 bases and J shed 3 bases, with 9 bases lying between them. Germline V gene sequence: CDR1 ENHRY, CDR2 SYGVKD. CDR3 in DNA: TGTGCCATCAGTGCGGCAGGTGAAGAGACCCAGTACTTC. This sequence encodes CAISAAGEETQYF.

The chain joins TRBV7-9 to TRBJ1-1; D remains ambiguous. The CDR3 covers 13 residues. V was clipped by 4 bases and J by 2 bases, with 8 bases between them. Germline V gene lookup returns CDR1 SEHNR and CDR2 FQNEAQ (reference sequence). The CDR3 bases are TGTGCCAGCAGCTCTTCGGGAAACACTGAAGCTTTCTTT. Amino acids: CASSSSGNTEAFF.

The chain carries TRBV27 and TRBJ2-7; 9 bases fit TRBD1. The CDR3 runs to 15 residues. J was trimmed by 0 bases and V by 5 bases; bases with no gene match: 5. Per the germline V gene, CDR1 is MNHEY and CDR2 is SMNVEV (reference sequence). The CDR3 DNA reads TGTGCCAGCAGTGGTCGACAGGGGGTCTCCTACGAGCAGTACTTC. It codes for CASSGRQGVSYEQYF.

This clonotype showed up many times. The chain links TRBV20-1 to TRBJ2-2; 14 bases map to TRBD2. Germline assignment: CDR1 DFQATT and CDR2 SNEGSKA (reference sequence). The V and J ends lost 5 bases and 1 base, in that order; junction bases with no gene match: 0. CDR3 length: 15 residues. The CDR3 reads CSAGLAGGNTGELFF. Written as DNA, the CDR3 is TGCAGTGCTGGACTAGCGGGAGGGAACACCGGGGAGCTGTTTTTT.

The rearrangement joins TRBV7-8 to TRBJ2-1; D ambiguous. Germline V gene sequence: CDR1 SGHVS, CDR2 FQNEAQ. The CDR3 contains 12 residues. V lost 0 bases and J 9 bases, leaving 6 bases between the germline ends. The CDR3 here is CASSLALVEQFF. The DNA for the CDR3 is TGTGCCAGCAGCTTAGCCTTAGTTGAGCAGTTCTTC.

This chain joins TRBV29-1 and TRBJ2-5; no firm D call. This CDR3 is built from 10 residues. The ends were cut back, 3 bases at V and 7 bases at J, with 6 bases in the middle. CDR1 and CDR2 from the germline V gene are SQVTM and ANQGSEA. The CDR3 is CSVEWGTQYF. CDR3 nucleotides: TGCAGCGTTGAGTGGGGGACCCAGTACTTC. Based on the CDR3 plus reference TRBV29-1 and TRBJ2-5, the full variable domain is SAVISQKPSRDICQRGTSLTIQCQVDSQVTMMFWYRQQPGQSLTLIATANQGSEATYESGFVIDKFPISRPNLTFSTLTVSNMSPEDSSIYLCSVEWGTQYFGPGTRLLVL.

The chain joins TRBV14 to TRBJ2-7; a possible D gene is TRBD1 (6 bases). Germline V gene data show CDR1 as SGHDN and CDR2 as FVKESK. V was trimmed by 1 base and J by 4 bases, leaving 11 bases between them. This CDR3 spans 14 amino acids. The chain's CDR3 is CASSQGGGPYEQYF. The CDR3 nucleotides read TGTGCCAGCAGCCAAGGAGGGGGACCATACGAGCAGTACTTC. Using reference TRBV14 and TRBJ2-7 for the parts outside the CDR3, the full variable domain is EAGVTQFPSHSVIEKGQTVTLRCDPISGHDNLYWYRRVMGKEIKFLLHFVKESKQDESGMPNNRFLAERTGGTYSTLKVQPAELEDSGVYFCASSQGGGPYEQYFGPGTRLTVT.

This sequence joins TRBV4-3 and TRBJ2-1, with 14 bases lining up with TRBD2. Looked up from germline, CDR1 is LGHNA and CDR2 is YSLEER. The CDR3 extends over 16 amino acids. The ends lost 5 bases at V and 8 bases at J; junction bases unmatched: 8. As DNA, the CDR3 is TGCGCCAGCAGCTCGACTAGCGGGAGGGCCCTGGATGAGCAGTTCTTC. The encoded protein is CASSSTSGRALDEQFF.

The rearrangement links TRBV3-1 to TRBJ1-2, with no clear D. CDR3 length: 12 amino acids. Germline V CDR1 and CDR2: LGHDT, YNNKEL (reference sequence). V was shortened by 3 bases and J by 8 bases, with 10 bases between the two germline ends. CDR3 amino acids: CASSHPILGYTF. CDR3 sequence (DNA): TGTGCCAGCAGCCATCCGATTTTAGGCTACACCTTC.

The sample holds a few counts of this clonotype. This sequence joins TRBV5-1 and TRBJ2-7, with 10 bases that match TRBD2. The junction had 3 bases not matched to a gene; V was cut back by 2 bases and J by 1 base. Germline V gene lookup returns CDR1 SGHRS and CDR2 YFSETQ. CDR3 size: 15 residues. CDR3 residues: CASSFTSGKSYEQYF. CDR3 nucleotide sequence: TGCGCCAGCAGCTTCACTAGCGGGAAGTCCTACGAGCAGTACTTC.

This clonotype was observed a handful of times. The chain links TRBV18 to TRBJ2-5; D is uncertain. Trimming took 1 base from V and 4 from J, leaving 7 bases between them. The V gene's germline CDR1 is KGHSH and CDR2 LQKENI. This CDR3 region has 13 residues. The CDR3 spells CASSPHSTETQYF. DNA for the CDR3: TGTGCCAGCTCACCACACAGCACAGAGACCCAGTACTTC.

The chain is built from TRBV29-1 and TRBJ2-7; D gene ambiguous. Germline V gene sequence: CDR1 SQVTM, CDR2 ANQGSEA. There are 14 residues in the CDR3. The V gene lost 7 bases and the J gene lost 3 bases, with 19 bases spanning the gap. This CDR3 is CSATDGSGDYEQYV. The CDR3 DNA reads TGCAGCGCTACTGACGGCTCGGGCGACTACGAGCAGTACGTC.

This clonotype has ten or more counts. The chain couples TRBV7-9 to TRBJ2-7; D call uncertain. V lost 3 bases to trimming and J lost 3 bases, with 9 bases between them. CDR1 is SEHNR and CDR2 is FQNEAQ in the germline V gene (reference sequence). This CDR3 is built from 13 residues. CDR3 residues: CASSFSTDYEQYF. The CDR3 DNA reads TGTGCCAGCAGCTTTTCGACGGACTACGAGCAGTACTTC. The whole variable domain, remainder taken from reference TRBV7-9 and TRBJ2-7, is DTGVSQNPRHKITKRGQNVTFRCDPISEHNRLYWYRQTLGQGPEFLTYFQNEAQLEKSRLLSDRFSAERPKGSFSTLEIQRTEQGDSAMYLCASSFSTDYEQYFGPGTRLTVT.

This chain uses TRBV4-3 with TRBJ2-3; D might be TRBD2 (5 bases). This CDR3 has 14 residues. The V gene's germline CDR1 is LGHNA and CDR2 YSLEER. Trimming shortened V by 4 bases and J by 4 bases, and 12 bases separated the two germline ends. The DNA for the CDR3 is TGCGCCAGCAGCCCATGGACTTCGGCAGATACGCAGTATTTT. This codes for CASSPWTSADTQYF.

This clonotype was seen repeatedly, ten times or more. The J gene is TRBJ2-7, the V gene TRBV7-8, with D perhaps TRBD2 (6 bases). Germline V gene sequence: CDR1 SGHVS, CDR2 FQNEAQ. The CDR3 length is 16 residues. Between the trimmed V and J ends, which lost 5 bases and 0 bases, there was a span of 17 bases. The CDR3 DNA is TGTGCCAGCAGCACGACTAGTCTATTAAACTCCTACGAGCAGTACTTC. This codes for CASSTTSLLNSYEQYF. Using reference TRBV7-8 and TRBJ2-7 for the parts outside the CDR3, the full variable domain is GAGVSQSPRYKVAKRGQDVALRCDPISGHVSLFWYQQALGQGPEFLTYFQNEAQLDKSGLPSDRFFAERPEGSVSTLKIQRTQQEDSAVYLCASSTTSLLNSYEQYFGPGTRLTVT.

The chain uses TRBV24-1 and TRBJ1-5, with a tentative D call TRBD1 (5 bases). Germline loops: CDR1 KGHDR, CDR2 SFDVKD. CDR3 size: 18 residues. The germline V and J ends were trimmed by 4 bases and 2 bases, with 20 bases remaining between them. CDR3 loop: CATSESTQGVAGNQPQHF. CDR3 DNA: TGTGCCACCAGTGAATCTACTCAAGGGGTAGCAGGCAATCAGCCCCAGCATTTT.